This T cell receptor beta chain is from a study of blood T cell repertoires in COVID-19. In the study overall: The samples span acute and convalescent COVID-19 from the United States, Italy and Spain. PBMCs, B-cell-depleted T cells, or T cells provided the cDNA or gDNA that made up the material.

V was clipped by 6 bases and J by 16 bases; unmatched bases: 7. From germline, CDR1 is SNHLY and CDR2 FYNNEI. The CDR3 runs 12 residues. Sequencing was performed with immunoSEQ multiplex PCR; in TCRdb, only in-frame clones are kept and a portion is missing. The sample consists of 140,000 to 150,000 clones, approximately 88% of them appearing once. Participant-given clinical history determined each cohort assignment. The chain uses TRBV2 and TRBJ1-6; 9 bases line up with TRBD1. The origin of this receptor is a woman aged 25 to 39 with acute COVID-19. The sequencing sample was made of PBMCs or T cells enriched from blood (not recorded which). The CDR3 loop is CASSEPGQGLHF. The CDR3 region has the DNA TGTGCCAGCAGCGAACCGGGACAGGGTCTCCACTTT.